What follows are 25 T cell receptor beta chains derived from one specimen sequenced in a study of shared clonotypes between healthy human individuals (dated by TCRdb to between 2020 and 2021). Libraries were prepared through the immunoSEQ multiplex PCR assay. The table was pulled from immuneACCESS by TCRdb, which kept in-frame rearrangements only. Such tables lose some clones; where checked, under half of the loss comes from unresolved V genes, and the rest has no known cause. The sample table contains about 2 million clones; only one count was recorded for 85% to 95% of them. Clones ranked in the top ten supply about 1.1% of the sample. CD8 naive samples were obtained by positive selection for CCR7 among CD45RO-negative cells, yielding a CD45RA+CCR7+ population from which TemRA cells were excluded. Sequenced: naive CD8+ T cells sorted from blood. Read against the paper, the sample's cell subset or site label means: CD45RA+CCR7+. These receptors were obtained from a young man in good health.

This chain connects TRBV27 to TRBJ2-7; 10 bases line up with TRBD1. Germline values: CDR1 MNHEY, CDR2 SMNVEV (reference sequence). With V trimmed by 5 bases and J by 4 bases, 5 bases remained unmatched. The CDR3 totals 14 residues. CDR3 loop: CASSVGQGVYEQYF. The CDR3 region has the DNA TGTGCCAGCAGTGTAGGACAGGGGGTGTACGAGCAGTACTTC.

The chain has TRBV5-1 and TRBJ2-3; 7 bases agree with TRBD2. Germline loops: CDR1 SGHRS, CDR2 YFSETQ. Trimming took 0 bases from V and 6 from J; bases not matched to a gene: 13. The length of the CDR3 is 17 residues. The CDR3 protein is CASSLEASGSLGDTQYF. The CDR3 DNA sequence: TGCGCCAGCAGCTTGGAGGCTAGCGGCTCACTCGGGGATACGCAGTATTTT.

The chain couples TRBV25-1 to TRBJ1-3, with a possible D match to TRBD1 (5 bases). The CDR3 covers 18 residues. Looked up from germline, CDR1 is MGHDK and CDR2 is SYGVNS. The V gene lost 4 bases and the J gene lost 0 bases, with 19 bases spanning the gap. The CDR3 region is CASSAGGIGRYSGNTIYF. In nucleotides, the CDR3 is TGTGCCAGCAGTGCCGGGGGGATTGGACGGTACTCTGGAAACACCATATATTTT.

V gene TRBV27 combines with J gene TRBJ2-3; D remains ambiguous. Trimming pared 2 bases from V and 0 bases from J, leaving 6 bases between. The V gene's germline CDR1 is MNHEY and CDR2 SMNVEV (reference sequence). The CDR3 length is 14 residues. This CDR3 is CASSLTTSTDTQYF. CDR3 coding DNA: TGTGCCAGCAGTTTAACAACTAGCACAGATACGCAGTATTTT.

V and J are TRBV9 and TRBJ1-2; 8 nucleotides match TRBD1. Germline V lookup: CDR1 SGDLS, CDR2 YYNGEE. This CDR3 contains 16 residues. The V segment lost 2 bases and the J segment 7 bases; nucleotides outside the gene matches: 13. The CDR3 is CASSVGTTGDPTGYTF. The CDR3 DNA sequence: TGTGCCAGCAGCGTGGGGACGACAGGGGACCCTACTGGCTACACCTTC.

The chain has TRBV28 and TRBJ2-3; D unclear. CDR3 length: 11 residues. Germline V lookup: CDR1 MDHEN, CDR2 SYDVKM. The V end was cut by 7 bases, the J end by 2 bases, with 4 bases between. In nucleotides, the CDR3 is TGTGCCAGCACTAACACAGATACGCAGTATTTT. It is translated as CASTNTDTQYF.

The CDR3 protein is CASSLDRAGSYTEAFF. DNA of the CDR3: TGTGCCAGCAGCTTGGATCGGGCTGGCAGCTACACTGAAGCTTTCTTT. The V gene is TRBV5-6, the J gene TRBJ1-1, with no clear D. The CDR3 is made up of 16 amino acids. V gave up 0 bases and J gave up 3 bases, with 15 bases separating them. Germline CDR1 and CDR2: SGHDT and YYEEEE.

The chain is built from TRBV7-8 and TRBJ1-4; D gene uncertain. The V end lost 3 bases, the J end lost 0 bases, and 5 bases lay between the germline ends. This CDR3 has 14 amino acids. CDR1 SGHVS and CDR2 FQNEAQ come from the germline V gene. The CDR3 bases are TGTGCCAGCAGCTTCAGCGCAACTAATGAAAAACTGTTTTTT. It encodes CASSFSATNEKLFF.

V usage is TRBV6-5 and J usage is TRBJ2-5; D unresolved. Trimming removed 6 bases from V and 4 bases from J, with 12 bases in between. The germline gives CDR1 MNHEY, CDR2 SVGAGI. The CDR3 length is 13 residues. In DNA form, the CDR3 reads TGTGCCAGCAGCTCCGAAGGTCCAGAGACCCAGTACTTC. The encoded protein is CASSSEGPETQYF.

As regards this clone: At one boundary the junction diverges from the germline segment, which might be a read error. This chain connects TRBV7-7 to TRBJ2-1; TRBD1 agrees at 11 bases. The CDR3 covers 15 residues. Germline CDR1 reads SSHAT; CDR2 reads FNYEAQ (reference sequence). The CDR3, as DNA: TGTGCTAGCAGCTTAGGACAGGGGGCAGGGAATGAGCAGTTCTTC. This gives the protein CASSLGQGAGNEQFF.

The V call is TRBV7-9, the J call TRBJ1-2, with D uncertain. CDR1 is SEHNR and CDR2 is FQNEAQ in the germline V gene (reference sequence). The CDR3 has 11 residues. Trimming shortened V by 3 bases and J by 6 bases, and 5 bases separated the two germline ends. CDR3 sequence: CASSLVNGYTF. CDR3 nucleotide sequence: TGTGCCAGCAGCTTGGTCAATGGCTACACCTTC. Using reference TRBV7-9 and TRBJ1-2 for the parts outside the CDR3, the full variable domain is DTGVSQNPRHKITKRGQNVTFRCDPISEHNRLYWYRQTLGQGPEFLTYFQNEAQLEKSRLLSDRFSAERPKGSFSTLEIQRTEQGDSAMYLCASSLVNGYTFGSGTRLTVV.

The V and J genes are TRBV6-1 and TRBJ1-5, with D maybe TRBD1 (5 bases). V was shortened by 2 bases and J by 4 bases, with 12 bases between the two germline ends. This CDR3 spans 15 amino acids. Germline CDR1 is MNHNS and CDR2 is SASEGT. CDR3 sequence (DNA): TGTGCCAGCAGTGAATCAGGGTATCGTAATCAGCCCCAGCATTTT. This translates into CASSESGYRNQPQHF.

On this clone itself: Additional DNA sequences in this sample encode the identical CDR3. As DNA, the CDR3 is TGTGCCAGCAGCCCCGGGACTTCCAATCAGCCCCAGCATTTT. It codes for CASSPGTSNQPQHF. V is TRBV6-5 and J is TRBJ1-5, with D possibly being TRBD1 (5 bases). The CDR3 has 14 amino acids. Germline V CDR1 and CDR2: MNHEY, SVGAGI. The V end lost 6 bases, the J end lost 3 bases, and 12 bases lay between the germline ends.

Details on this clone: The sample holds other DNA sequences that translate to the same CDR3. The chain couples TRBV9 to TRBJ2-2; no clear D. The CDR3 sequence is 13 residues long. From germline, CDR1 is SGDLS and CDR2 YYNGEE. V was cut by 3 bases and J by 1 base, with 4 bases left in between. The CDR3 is CASSARNTGELFF. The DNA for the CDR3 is TGTGCCAGCAGCGCTAGGAACACCGGGGAGCTGTTTTTT.

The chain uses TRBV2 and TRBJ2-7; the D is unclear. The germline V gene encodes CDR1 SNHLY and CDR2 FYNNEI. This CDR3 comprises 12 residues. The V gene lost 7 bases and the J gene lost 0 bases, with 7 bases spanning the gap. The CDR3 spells CASTLSSYEQYF. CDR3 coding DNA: TGTGCCAGCACACTTAGCTCCTACGAGCAGTACTTC.

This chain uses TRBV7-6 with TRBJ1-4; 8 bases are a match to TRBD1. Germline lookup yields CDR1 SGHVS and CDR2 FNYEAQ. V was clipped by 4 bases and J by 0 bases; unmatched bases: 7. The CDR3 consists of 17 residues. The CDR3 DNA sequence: TGTGCCAGCAGCTACGACAGGGGCAAAGCAACTAATGAAAAACTGTTTTTT. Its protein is CASSYDRGKATNEKLFF.

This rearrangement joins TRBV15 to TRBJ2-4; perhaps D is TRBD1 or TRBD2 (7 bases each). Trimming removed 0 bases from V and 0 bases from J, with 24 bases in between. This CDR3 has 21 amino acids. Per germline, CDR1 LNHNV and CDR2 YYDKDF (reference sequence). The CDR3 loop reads CATSRDNSGGVYPLAKNIQYF. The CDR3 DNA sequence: TGTGCCACCAGCAGAGACAACTCAGGGGGGGTGTACCCGCTAGCCAAAAACATTCAGTACTTC.

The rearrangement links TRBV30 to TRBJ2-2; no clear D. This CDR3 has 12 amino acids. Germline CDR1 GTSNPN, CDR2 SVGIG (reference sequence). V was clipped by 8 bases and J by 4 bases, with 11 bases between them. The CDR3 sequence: CARQLPTGELFF. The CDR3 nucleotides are TGTGCCCGCCAATTGCCCACCGGGGAGCTGTTTTTT.

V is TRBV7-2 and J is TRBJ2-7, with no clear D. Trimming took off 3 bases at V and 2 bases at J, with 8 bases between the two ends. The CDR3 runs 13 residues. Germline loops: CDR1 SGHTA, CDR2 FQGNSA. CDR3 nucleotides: TGTGCCAGCAGCTTTCACACAGCCTACGAGCAGTACTTC. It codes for CASSFHTAYEQYF.

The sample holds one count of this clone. CDR3 DNA: TGTGCCAGCAGTTACTCAGTCGGGGAGTCTTGGTACGAGCAGTACTTC. The encoded protein is CASSYSVGESWYEQYF. The gene calls are TRBV6-5 and TRBJ2-7, with a possible D match to TRBD2 (5 bases). V lost 0 bases to trimming and J lost 4 bases, with 16 bases between them. CDR1 is MNHEY, CDR2 SVGAGI, per germline. The CDR3 has 16 amino acids.

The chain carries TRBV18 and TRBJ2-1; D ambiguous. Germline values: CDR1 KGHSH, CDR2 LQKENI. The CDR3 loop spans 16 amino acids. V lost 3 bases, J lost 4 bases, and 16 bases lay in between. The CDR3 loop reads CASSPIGEPYYNEQFF. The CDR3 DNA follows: TGTGCCAGCTCACCGATAGGCGAACCCTATTACAATGAGCAGTTCTTC. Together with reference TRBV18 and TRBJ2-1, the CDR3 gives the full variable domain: NAGVMQNPRHLVRRRGQEARLRCSPMKGHSHVYWYRQLPEEGLKFMVYLQKENIIDESGMPKERFSAEFPKEGPSILRIQQVVRGDSAAYFCASSPIGEPYYNEQFFGPGTRLTVL.

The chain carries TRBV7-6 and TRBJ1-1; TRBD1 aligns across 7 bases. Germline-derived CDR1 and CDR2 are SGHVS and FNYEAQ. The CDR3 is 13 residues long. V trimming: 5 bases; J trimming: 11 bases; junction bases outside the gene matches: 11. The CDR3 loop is CASSLPSGGRAFF. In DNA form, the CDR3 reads TGTGCCAGCAGCCTTCCATCAGGGGGGAGGGCTTTCTTT.

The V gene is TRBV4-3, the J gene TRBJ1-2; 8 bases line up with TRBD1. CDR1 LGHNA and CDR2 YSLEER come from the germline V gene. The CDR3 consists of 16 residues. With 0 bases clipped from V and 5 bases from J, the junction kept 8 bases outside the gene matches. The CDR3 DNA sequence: TGCGCCAGCAGCCAAGAGGCAGGGGGCTTCCCTTATGGCTACACCTTC. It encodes CASSQEAGGFPYGYTF.

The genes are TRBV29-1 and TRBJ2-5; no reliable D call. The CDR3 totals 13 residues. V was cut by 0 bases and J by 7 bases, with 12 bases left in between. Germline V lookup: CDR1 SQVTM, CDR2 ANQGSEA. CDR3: CSVEEGSDGTQYF. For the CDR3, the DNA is TGCAGCGTTGAAGAGGGCTCCGACGGGACCCAGTACTTC.

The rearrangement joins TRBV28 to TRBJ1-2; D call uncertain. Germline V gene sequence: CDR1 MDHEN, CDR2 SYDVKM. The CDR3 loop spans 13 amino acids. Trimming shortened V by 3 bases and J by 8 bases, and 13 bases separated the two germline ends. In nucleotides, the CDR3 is TGTGCCAGCAGTTTCCCCCTACCGCAGGGCTACACCTTC. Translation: CASSFPLPQGYTF.